This TCR beta chain was found in a study of blood T cells in healthy people across ages. A second PCR, run for about 7 to 11 cycles, used a sample-barcoded 5' primer plus a J-beta primer mix. The template-switch adaptor was a 5' adaptor with 12 random nucleotides. It tagged each cDNA molecule. TCRdb reprocessed the 5' RACE reads via MiXCR and lists one record per CDR3 protein. Counted here are 1.5 million to 2 million distinct CDR3 sequences, 28% occurring once; the ten biggest clones make up roughly 8%. The CDR3 has 13 amino acids. Germline V gene sequence: CDR1 KGHDR, CDR2 SFDVKD. V dropped 7 bases and J dropped 1 base, with 9 bases sitting between them. Findings and caveats of the study: Long-lived donors exceeded aged donors in naive CD4+ cells and diversity. Naive and antigen-experienced cells were not separated, limiting conclusive comparison.

Concerning this clonotype itself: The antigen is unknown.

The sequence was collected from a woman aged 30 to 39 in good health. The chain couples TRBV24-1 to TRBJ1-2, with no clear D. Input material: blood. The CDR3 protein is CATRPGNNYGYTF. The CDR3 nucleotides read TGTGCCACCAGGCCCGGGAATAACTATGGCTACACCTTC.